These 7 T cell receptor beta chains were all obtained from the same sample, sequenced in a study of blood T cell repertoires in COVID-19. The data were produced by immunoSEQ multiplex PCR, yet TCRdb's version contains in-frame clones alone and is incomplete. The data contain some 420,000 clones, 80% to 90% of them singletons. Specimen: PBMCs or T cells enriched from blood (not recorded which). The receptors shown here come from a man aged 25 to 40 who had recovered from COVID-19.

This chain connects TRBV7-9 to TRBJ1-4, with D unresolved. V was trimmed by 0 bases and J by 0 bases, leaving 5 bases between them. This CDR3 comprises 15 residues. In germline, CDR1 is SEHNR, CDR2 FQNEAQ (reference sequence). CDR3 protein: CASSLASATNEKLFF. CDR3 nucleotide sequence: TGTGCCAGCAGCTTAGCGTCAGCAACTAATGAAAAACTGTTTTTT. The full variable domain, in which reference TRBV7-9 and TRBJ1-4 provide the parts outside the CDR3, is DTGVSQNPRHKITKRGQNVTFRCDPISEHNRLYWYRQTLGQGPEFLTYFQNEAQLEKSRLLSDRFSAERPKGSFSTLEIQRTEQGDSAMYLCASSLASATNEKLFFGSGTQLSVL.

This clone has a handful of counts. The chain links TRBV7-2 to TRBJ1-4; D is unresolved. Germline CDR1 and CDR2: SGHTA and FQGNSA. Trimming stripped 2 bases from V and 6 bases from J, with 7 bases between. The CDR3 runs 13 residues. CDR3: CASSLLVDEKLFF. In DNA form, the CDR3 reads TGTGCCAGCAGCTTACTAGTAGATGAAAAACTGTTTTTT.

J is TRBJ2-3 and V is TRBV7-9; 8 bases map to TRBD2. The V and J ends lost 1 base and 1 base, in that order; junction bases with no gene match: 7. This CDR3 spans 17 amino acids. Germline CDR1 is SEHNR and CDR2 is FQNEAQ (reference sequence). The CDR3 here is CASSLGLQAGGTDTQYF. The CDR3, as DNA: TGTGCCAGCAGCTTAGGGTTGCAAGCGGGAGGCACAGATACGCAGTATTTT. The whole variable domain, remainder taken from reference TRBV7-9 and TRBJ2-3, is DTGVSQNPRHKITKRGQNVTFRCDPISEHNRLYWYRQTLGQGPEFLTYFQNEAQLEKSRLLSDRFSAERPKGSFSTLEIQRTEQGDSAMYLCASSLGLQAGGTDTQYFGPGTRLTVL.

V usage is TRBV5-5 and J usage is TRBJ1-6; 7 nucleotides agree with TRBD1. With V trimmed by 1 base and J by 7 bases, 5 bases remained unmatched. The length of the CDR3 is 15 residues. Germline values: CDR1 SGHKS, CDR2 YYEKEE (reference sequence). For the CDR3, the DNA is TGTGCCAGCAGCTTGTCTGGGACAGCAAATTCACCCCTCCACTTT. This codes for CASSLSGTANSPLHF.

In DNA form, the CDR3 reads TGTGCCTGGAGTTGGGGACATCCGAACACTGAAGCTTTCTTT. Protein product: CAWSWGHPNTEAFF. The chain has TRBV30 and TRBJ1-1; a weak D match, TRBD1 (6 bases). The CDR3 runs 14 residues. The V end lost 2 bases, the J end lost 1 base, and 11 bases lay between the germline ends. Germline CDR1 reads GTSNPN; CDR2 reads SVGIG (reference sequence).

The chain uses TRBV19 and TRBJ2-2, with TRBD1 as a possible D gene (5 bases). CDR3 length: 19 residues. In germline, CDR1 is LNHDA, CDR2 SQIVND (reference sequence). V lost 4 bases to trimming and J lost 0 bases, with 21 bases between them. The CDR3 here is CASSKWGRARTSNTGELFF. In DNA form, the CDR3 reads TGTGCCAGTAGTAAGTGGGGCAGGGCAAGGACCTCGAACACCGGGGAGCTGTTTTTT.

The rearrangement uses TRBV3-1 (or the pseudogene TRBV3-2) and TRBJ2-7, with TRBD2 identical over 7 bases. This CDR3 spans 14 amino acids. The V segment lost 5 bases and the J segment 4 bases; nucleotides outside the gene matches: 8. The germline V gene encodes CDR1 LGHDT and CDR2 YNNKEL (reference sequence). CDR3 DNA sequence: TGTGCCAGCAGCTACCCGGGACTACATTACGAGCAGTACTTC. Translated, it gives CASSYPGLHYEQYF.